This TCR beta chain emerged from a study of technical replicates of blood from several donors. The protocol was immunoSEQ multiplex PCR, while the TCRdb copy is restricted to in-frame clones and leaves out a portion. The sample includes 65,000 to 90,000 clones, about 92% seen only once; the top ten take 0.25% to 0.3%. The V gene's germline CDR1 is SEHNR and CDR2 FQNEAQ (reference sequence). The CDR3 loop spans 16 amino acids. Germline trimming cut 1 base from V and 1 base from J; bases unmatched to any gene: 6. The chain employs TRBV7-9 and TRBJ2-7, with TRBD2 identical over 8 bases. This clonotype was sampled from a human donor in good health. The sequenced sample consisted of T cells isolated from PBMCs. CDR3 sequence (DNA): TGTGCCAGCAGCTTAGGCGGGGGGAGATCGTCCTACGAGCAGTACTTC. Residues: CASSLGGGRSSYEQYF.